The 20 T cell receptor beta chains presented below share a single source sample, sequenced in a study of T cell responses to AZD1222 COVID-19 vaccine. TCRdb's copy holds only in-frame clones and misses some; the assay was immunoSEQ multiplex PCR. The table records tens of thousands of clones, approximately 83% of them present only once. Sequenced material: peripheral blood, taken 28 days after the second AZD1222 dose. Receptors originate from an adult who received the AZD1222 COVID-19 vaccine.

This chain joins TRBV20-1 and TRBJ2-3; 10 nucleotides match TRBD2. There are 16 residues in the CDR3. Unmatched junction bases numbered 9, after V lost 3 bases and J lost 3 bases. Per germline, CDR1 DFQATT and CDR2 SNEGSKA (reference sequence). CDR3 DNA: TGCAGTGCTAGTCCTAGCGGGAGTGTTGGAACAGATACGCAGTATTTT. This gives the protein CSASPSGSVGTDTQYF.

This chain links TRBV6-5 with TRBJ1-5; TRBD1 matches 9 bases. The germline CDR1 and CDR2 sequences are MNHEY and SVGAGI. J lost 2 bases, V lost 5 bases, and 4 bases had no gene match. This CDR3 has 15 amino acids. The DNA of the CDR3 is TGTGCCAGCAGTACAAGACAGGGGGGCAATCAGCCCCAGCATTTT. It specifies CASSTRQGGNQPQHF.

The chain recombines TRBV28 with TRBJ1-6; weak D call: TRBD1 (5 bases). This CDR3 is built from 15 residues. The germline V gene encodes CDR1 MDHEN and CDR2 SYDVKM. Deletions cut 1 base from V and 7 bases from J, with 11 bases between. The CDR3 sequence: CASSLSAGMNSPLHF. The DNA of the CDR3 is TGTGCCAGCAGTTTATCGGCAGGGATGAATTCACCCCTCCACTTT.

V is TRBV6-5 and J is TRBJ2-1; tentative D call: TRBD2 (6 bases). Per the germline V gene, CDR1 is MNHEY and CDR2 is SVGAGI. The V end lost 6 bases, the J end lost 6 bases, and 12 bases lay between the germline ends. CDR3 size: 13 residues. The CDR3 loop is CASRNGGVNEQFF. DNA of the CDR3: TGTGCCAGCAGAAACGGAGGGGTCAATGAGCAGTTCTTC.

The CDR3 DNA follows: TGTGCCAGCAGGCCCGGGACATTGAACACCGGGGAGCTGTTTTTT. Protein: CASRPGTLNTGELFF. The chain employs TRBV2 and TRBJ2-2, with D possibly matching TRBD1 (6 bases). The CDR3 sequence is 15 residues long. Deletions cut 6 bases from V and 1 base from J, with 12 bases between. Germline-derived CDR1 and CDR2 are SNHLY and FYNNEI.

The chain has TRBV6-1 and TRBJ2-7; D gene unclear. The germline gives CDR1 MNHNS, CDR2 SASEGT. This CDR3 spans 15 amino acids. The V end was cut by 1 base, the J end by 1 base, with 11 bases between. The CDR3 spells CASSEVRSPSYEQYF. CDR3 DNA sequence: TGTGCCAGCAGTGAAGTTAGGTCACCTTCCTACGAGCAGTACTTC.

This chain links TRBV29-1 with TRBJ2-7; 8 positions match TRBD1. V shed 4 bases and J 9 bases; nucleotides not matched to a gene: 8. The CDR3 totals 12 residues. The germline V gene has CDR1 SQVTM and CDR2 ANQGSEA. CDR3 loop: CSVGALRGRQYF. CDR3 nucleotide sequence: TGCAGCGTTGGCGCGCTCAGGGGGCGGCAGTACTTC.

This sequence joins TRBV28 and TRBJ2-1; 15 bases agree with TRBD2. The CDR3 runs 20 residues. Germline V gene sequence: CDR1 MDHEN, CDR2 SYDVKM. V lost 6 bases and J lost 0; bases outside the gene matches: 12. The CDR3 region is CASRPRTGTSGRFSYNEQFF. DNA of the CDR3: TGTGCCAGCAGGCCGAGGACCGGGACTAGCGGGAGGTTCTCCTACAATGAGCAGTTCTTC.

CDR3 region: CSVSARSSGNTIYF. The CDR3 DNA is TGCAGCGTCTCCGCCCGGAGCTCTGGAAACACCATATATTTT. The chain combines TRBV29-1 with TRBJ1-3, with no clear D. With 6 bases removed from V and 0 bases from J, the gap between germline ends came to 12 bases. The germline V gene encodes CDR1 SQVTM and CDR2 ANQGSEA. The CDR3 covers 14 residues.

The chain carries TRBV4-3 and TRBJ2-1, with 8 bases that match TRBD2. Losses at the gene ends were 3 bases for V and 6 bases for J; bases not matched to a gene: 4. CDR1 is LGHNA, CDR2 YSLEER, per germline. This CDR3 is built from 14 residues. The CDR3 loop reads CASSHTSGFNEQFF. The DNA for the CDR3 is TGCGCCAGCAGCCACACTAGCGGATTCAATGAGCAGTTCTTC.

The V and J genes are TRBV28 and TRBJ1-2; D remains ambiguous. This CDR3 is built from 12 residues. Deletions cut 10 bases from V and 2 bases from J, with 11 bases between. Germline values: CDR1 MDHEN, CDR2 SYDVKM. The CDR3: CATTNLNYGYTF. CDR3 in DNA: TGTGCCACCACGAATCTAAACTATGGCTACACCTTC.

This chain uses TRBV30 with TRBJ1-1; a weak D match, TRBD1 (6 bases). The CDR3 spans 13 residues. The V end lost 5 bases, the J end lost 0 bases, and 10 bases lay between the germline ends. From germline, CDR1 is GTSNPN and CDR2 SVGIG (reference sequence). CDR3 DNA sequence: TGTGCCTGGGGACAGCCCATGAACACTGAAGCTTTCTTT. Translation: CAWGQPMNTEAFF. Filled out from reference TRBV30 and TRBJ1-1, the complete variable domain reads SQTIHQWPATLVQPVGSPLSLECTVEGTSNPNLYWYRQAAGRGLQLLFYSVGIGQISSEVPQNLSASRPQDRQFILSSKKLLLSDSGFYLCAWGQPMNTEAFFGQGTRLTVV.

The V call is TRBV5-5, the J call TRBJ1-4; perhaps TRBD1 as D (6 bases). The germline V gene has CDR1 SGHKS and CDR2 YYEKEE (reference sequence). V was pared by 3 bases and J by 1 base, with 10 bases between. The length of the CDR3 is 15 residues. The CDR3 region is CASSSQGLTNEKLFF. The CDR3 coding sequence is TGTGCCAGCAGCTCCCAGGGGCTAACTAATGAAAAACTGTTTTTT.

The chain recombines TRBV7-9 with TRBJ2-5, with 11 bases identical to TRBD2. Germline V gene lookup returns CDR1 SEHNR and CDR2 FQNEAQ (reference sequence). V dropped 5 bases and J dropped 2; count of bases not matched to a gene: 10. CDR3 length: 17 residues. The CDR3 DNA follows: TGTGCCAGCAGCCCCGGACTAGCGGGTAGGATACAAGAGACCCAGTACTTC. Translating it yields CASSPGLAGRIQETQYF.

V usage is TRBV29-1 and J usage is TRBJ2-7, with D perhaps matching TRBD1 or TRBD2 (5 bases each). CDR3 length equals 13 residues. The V gene's germline CDR1 is SQVTM and CDR2 ANQGSEA. V was clipped by 4 bases and J by 6 bases, with 16 bases between them. The CDR3 nucleotides are TGCAGCGTTGGAACCCGGGACCTTCTCGAGCAGTACTTC. The encoded protein is CSVGTRDLLEQYF.

The chain combines TRBV7-2 with TRBJ2-5; 7 bases fit TRBD1. The length of the CDR3 is 17 residues. V trimming: 5 bases; J trimming: 2 bases; junction bases outside the gene matches: 14. The germline V gene has CDR1 SGHTA and CDR2 FQGNSA. CDR3 residues: CASSARTGRGTQETQYF. CDR3 bases: TGTGCCAGCAGCGCCAGGACAGGACGTGGGACACAAGAGACCCAGTACTTC.

V usage is TRBV3-1 (or the pseudogene TRBV3-2) and J usage is TRBJ1-2, with a tentative D call TRBD1 (5 bases). Trimming left V 4 bases short and J 6 bases short, with 15 bases between. Germline-derived CDR1 and CDR2 are LGHDT and YNNKEL (reference sequence). This CDR3 spans 14 amino acids. The CDR3 is CASSPGVGVDGYTF. The CDR3 nucleotides read TGTGCCAGCAGCCCGGGTGTAGGGGTGGATGGCTACACCTTC.

The J gene is TRBJ1-2, the V gene TRBV6-6; 7 positions match TRBD1. Germline V CDR1 and CDR2: MNHNY, SVGAGI (reference sequence). This CDR3 has 14 amino acids. V was pared by 5 bases and J by 3 bases, with 6 bases of the junction left unmatched. CDR3 in DNA: TGTGCCAGCAGTGCCCCCAGGGGGGACTATGGCTACACCTTC. This codes for CASSAPRGDYGYTF.

This clone was seen a single time. The CDR3 DNA reads as TGTGCCAGCAGTGAATCGGTCAGCTACGAGCAGTACTTC. Its translation: CASSESVSYEQYF. The chain is built from TRBV6-1 and TRBJ2-7; D is unclear. CDR3 length: 13 residues. Germline CDR1 reads MNHNS; CDR2 reads SASEGT. Trimming removed 2 bases from V and 3 bases from J, with 8 bases in between.

V gene TRBV6-5 combines with J gene TRBJ1-2; D is unclear. This CDR3 has 14 residues. V was pared by 0 bases and J by 8 bases, with 13 bases between. The germline CDR1 and CDR2 sequences are MNHEY and SVGAGI. CDR3 in DNA: TGTGCCAGCAGTTACTCGTATCGGGGAGACGGCTACACCTTC. This codes for CASSYSYRGDGYTF.